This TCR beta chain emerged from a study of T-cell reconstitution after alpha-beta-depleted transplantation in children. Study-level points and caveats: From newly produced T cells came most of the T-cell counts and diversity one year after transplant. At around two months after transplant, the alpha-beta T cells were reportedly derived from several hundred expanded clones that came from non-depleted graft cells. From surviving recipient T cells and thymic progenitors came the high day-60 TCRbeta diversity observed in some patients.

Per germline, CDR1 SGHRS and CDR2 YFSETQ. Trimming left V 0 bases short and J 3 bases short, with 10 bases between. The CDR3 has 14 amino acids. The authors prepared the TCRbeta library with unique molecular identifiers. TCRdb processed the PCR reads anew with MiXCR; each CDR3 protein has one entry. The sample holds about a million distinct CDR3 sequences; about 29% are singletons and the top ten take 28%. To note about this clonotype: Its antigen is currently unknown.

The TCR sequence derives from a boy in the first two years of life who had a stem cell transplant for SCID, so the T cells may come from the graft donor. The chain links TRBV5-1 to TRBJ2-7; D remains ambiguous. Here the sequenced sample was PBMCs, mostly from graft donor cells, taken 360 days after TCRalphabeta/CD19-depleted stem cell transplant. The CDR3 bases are TGCGCCAGCAGCTTGGCCAATGACCTCTACGAGCAGTACTTC. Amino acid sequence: CASSLANDLYEQYF.